A selection of T cell receptor beta chains follows, all from one sample in a study of human T cells and chemical hapten exposure. TCRdb ran MiXCR on the RACE reads and lists one entry per CDR3 protein. The sample lists under 450,000 distinct CDR3 sequences; approximately 5% were seen once. Here the sequenced sample was whole blood, taken in connection with sensitization to the hapten diphenylcyclopropenone (DPC). Receptors were obtained from a woman between 45 and 60 years old with alopecia areata. Some clones in this sample may be carry-over from other donors' samples. CDR3s include the opening cysteine and the closing phenylalanine or tryptophan. D genes are given only for firm matches. Clone size, where shown, is once, few, many, or a class for clones that have expanded.

few	TRBJ1-5	TRBV20-1	NA	TGCAGTGCTAGAGATCGCCAGGGTTGGCAGCCCCAGCATTTT	CSARDRQGWQPQHF
NA	TRBJ2-6	TRBV7-8	TRBD1	TGTGCCAGCAGCTCGACAGGGGGCTCTGGGGCCAACGTCCTGACTTTC	CASSSTGGSGANVLTF
NA	TRBJ2-1	TRBV5-1	NA	TGCGCCAGCAGGTGGGAGAGCCGGGGGAATGAGCAGTTCTTC	CASRWESRGNEQFF
many	TRBJ1-1	TRBV29-1	TRBD1	TGCAGCGTTGAGGGACAGGGGGCTGACACTGAAGCTTTCTTT	CSVEGQGADTEAFF
few	TRBJ2-7	TRBV20-1	TRBD1	TGCAGTGGGACAGGGATGCCGAACTACGAGCAGTACTTC	CSGTGMPNYEQYF
NA	TRBJ2-3	TRBV30	TRBD2	TGTGCCTGGAGTGTAACTAGCGGGCAGGATACGCAGTATTTT	CAWSVTSGQDTQYF
many	TRBJ2-3	TRBV9	NA	TGTGCCAGCAGCGTAACATGGACTTCAGATACGCAGTATTTT	CASSVTWTSDTQYF
NA	TRBJ2-2	TRBV2	NA	TGTGCCAGCAGTGGTGACAGGTGGGGAGCCGGGGAGCTGTTTTTT	CASSGDRWGAGELFF
NA	TRBJ2-1	TRBV14	NA	TGTGCCAGCAGCCAAGATCGGTGGGGGGGCCTGAAAAATGAGCAGTTCTTC	CASSQDRWGGLKNEQFF
few	TRBJ1-1	TRBV29-1	TRBD1	TGCAGCGTTCTGGGGGACAGGGGGCTGAACACTGAAGCTTTCTTT	CSVLGDRGLNTEAFF
few	TRBJ1-6	TRBV12-3/TRBV12-4	NA	TGTGCCAGCAGCAGACAGTCCTATAATTCACCCCTCCACTTT	CASSRQSYNSPLHF
many	TRBJ2-6	TRBV11-3	NA	TGTGCCAGCAGCTCCGGACACTCTGGGGCCAACGTCCTGACTTTC	CASSSGHSGANVLTF
NA	TRBJ2-7	TRBV20-1	TRBD1	TGCAGTGCTTGGGACAGGGGAGGCTACGAGCAGTACTTC	CSAWDRGGYEQYF
many	TRBJ2-1	TRBV29-1	NA	TGCAGCGTTGACGGGAGTGATGTCAATGAGCAGTTCTTC	CSVDGSDVNEQFF
many	TRBJ1-3	TRBV28	NA	TGTGCCAGCAGCGTCCCTGGGACGGACTCTGGAAACACCATATATTTT	CASSVPGTDSGNTIYF
many	TRBJ1-5	TRBV12-3/TRBV12-4	NA	TGTGCCAGCAGTTTAAGCTCTGGAGGGGGTACACAGCCCCAGCATTTT	CASSLSSGGGTQPQHF
many	TRBJ2-6	TRBV29-1	NA	TGCAGCGTTGAGGTAGCTGGGGCCAACGTCCTGACTTTC	CSVEVAGANVLTF
many	TRBJ1-3	TRBV20-1	NA	TGCAGTGCTAGAGATCGCGACAGCCTACTCTCTGGAAACACCATATATTTT	CSARDRDSLLSGNTIYF
many	TRBJ2-7	TRBV6-5	TRBD2	TGTGCCAGCAGTTACTCGGGACTAGCGGGAGGCGAGCAGTACTTC	CASSYSGLAGGEQYF
few	TRBJ2-3	TRBV29-1	NA	TGCAGCGTTGTTCCCGGGGACACAGATACGCAGTATTTT	CSVVPGDTDTQYF
many	TRBJ2-3	TRBV13	NA	TGTGCCAGCAGCTCCAAAGCCACCACAGATACGCAGTATTTT	CASSSKATTDTQYF
many	TRBJ2-2	TRBV12-3/TRBV12-4	NA	TGTGCCAGCACTATCCCCGGCTGGAGCGGGGAGCTGTTTTTT	CASTIPGWSGELFF
many	TRBJ1-5	TRBV6-1	TRBD1	TGTGCCAGCAGTGCTACAGGGGGCAGCAATCAGCCCCAGCATTTT	CASSATGGSNQPQHF
NA	TRBJ2-7	TRBV20-1	TRBD1	TGCAGTGCTAGCGGGACAGGTATCCCCTACGAGCAGTACTTC	CSASGTGIPYEQYF
many	TRBJ1-5	TRBV2	NA	TGTGCCAGCAGTCTACCTAGCAATCAGCCCCAGCATTTT	CASSLPSNQPQHF
many	TRBJ1-1	TRBV29-1	NA	TGCAGCGTTGCAGGGGAGAGGGGCACTGAAGCTTTCTTT	CSVAGERGTEAFF
many	TRBJ2-1	TRBV7-2	TRBD2	TGTGCCAGCAGCTTCGGGACTAACAATGAGCAGTTCTTC	CASSFGTNNEQFF
few	TRBJ1-2	TRBV10-2	NA	TGCGCCAGGAGGACGGAATCTAACTATGGCTACACCTTC	CARRTESNYGYTF
many	TRBJ2-7	TRBV27	TRBD1	TGTGCCAGCAGTTTCACAGGGGCCCACGAGCAGTACTTC	CASSFTGAHEQYF
many	TRBJ2-1	TRBV20-1	NA	TGCAGTGCTAGCGGGAAGGTGGACACTGAGCAGTTCTTC	CSASGKVDTEQFF
few	TRBJ1-1	TRBV6-1	NA	TGTGCCAGCAGTGAACAGATGAGTACTGAAGCTTTCTTT	CASSEQMSTEAFF
NA	TRBJ2-5	TRBV4-3	TRBD2	TGCGCCAGCAGCCAAGAAAGCGGCGGGAGGAGGGCCCAGTACTTC	CASSQESGGRRAQYF
NA	TRBJ2-2	TRBV7-2	TRBD1	TGTGCCAGCAAGCGACGACTGGGACAGGAGACGAACACCGGGGAGCTGTTTTTT	CASKRRLGQETNTGELFF
NA	TRBJ2-3	TRBV14	TRBD2	TGTGCCAGCAGCCAGAGCGGGGGGGCTGATACGCAGTATTTT	CASSQSGGADTQYF
NA	TRBJ2-2	TRBV24-1	NA	TGTGCCACCAGTGACCCCGGGACCGAGAACACCGGGGAGCTGTTTTTT	CATSDPGTENTGELFF
few	TRBJ1-4	TRBV6-6	TRBD1	TGTGCCAGCAGCCGCCGACAGGGAGCAACTAATGAAAAACTGTTTTTT	CASSRRQGATNEKLFF
NA	TRBJ1-1	TRBV20-1	TRBD1	TGCAGTGCTAGAGATGGGACAGGGGGCACTGAAGCTTTCTTT	CSARDGTGGTEAFF
many	TRBJ1-2	TRBV6-6	NA	TGTGCCAGCAGAAGGGCAGGCGGGGATGGCTACACCTTC	CASRRAGGDGYTF
many	TRBJ1-2	TRBV12-3/TRBV12-4	NA	TGTGCCAGCAGTTTAGCTCTGGGGCCGAGCTATGGCTACACCTTC	CASSLALGPSYGYTF
many	TRBJ1-1	TRBV24-1	NA	TGTGCCACCAGGGCCGGAGACACTGAAGCTTTCTTT	CATRAGDTEAFF
many	TRBJ2-3	TRBV7-8	NA	TGTGCCAGCAGCTTAGCGATCGGTGCAGATACGCAGTATTTT	CASSLAIGADTQYF
many	TRBJ2-2	TRBV7-7	NA	TGTGCCAGCCGCTCTGCTAGCGAGGGCGGGGAGCTGTTTTTT	CASRSASEGGELFF
few	TRBJ1-6	TRBV6-6	NA	TGTGCCAGCACCCCCCAAGATTCACCCCTCCACTTT	CASTPQDSPLHF
few	TRBJ1-1	TRBV12-3/TRBV12-4	NA	TGTGCCAGCAGTCTATTCTGGGAGGGGACTGAAGCTTTCTTT	CASSLFWEGTEAFF
NA	TRBJ2-5	TRBV6-5	TRBD1	TGTGCCAGCAGTTCCTGGGACAGCCTAGAGACCCAGTACTTC	CASSSWDSLETQYF